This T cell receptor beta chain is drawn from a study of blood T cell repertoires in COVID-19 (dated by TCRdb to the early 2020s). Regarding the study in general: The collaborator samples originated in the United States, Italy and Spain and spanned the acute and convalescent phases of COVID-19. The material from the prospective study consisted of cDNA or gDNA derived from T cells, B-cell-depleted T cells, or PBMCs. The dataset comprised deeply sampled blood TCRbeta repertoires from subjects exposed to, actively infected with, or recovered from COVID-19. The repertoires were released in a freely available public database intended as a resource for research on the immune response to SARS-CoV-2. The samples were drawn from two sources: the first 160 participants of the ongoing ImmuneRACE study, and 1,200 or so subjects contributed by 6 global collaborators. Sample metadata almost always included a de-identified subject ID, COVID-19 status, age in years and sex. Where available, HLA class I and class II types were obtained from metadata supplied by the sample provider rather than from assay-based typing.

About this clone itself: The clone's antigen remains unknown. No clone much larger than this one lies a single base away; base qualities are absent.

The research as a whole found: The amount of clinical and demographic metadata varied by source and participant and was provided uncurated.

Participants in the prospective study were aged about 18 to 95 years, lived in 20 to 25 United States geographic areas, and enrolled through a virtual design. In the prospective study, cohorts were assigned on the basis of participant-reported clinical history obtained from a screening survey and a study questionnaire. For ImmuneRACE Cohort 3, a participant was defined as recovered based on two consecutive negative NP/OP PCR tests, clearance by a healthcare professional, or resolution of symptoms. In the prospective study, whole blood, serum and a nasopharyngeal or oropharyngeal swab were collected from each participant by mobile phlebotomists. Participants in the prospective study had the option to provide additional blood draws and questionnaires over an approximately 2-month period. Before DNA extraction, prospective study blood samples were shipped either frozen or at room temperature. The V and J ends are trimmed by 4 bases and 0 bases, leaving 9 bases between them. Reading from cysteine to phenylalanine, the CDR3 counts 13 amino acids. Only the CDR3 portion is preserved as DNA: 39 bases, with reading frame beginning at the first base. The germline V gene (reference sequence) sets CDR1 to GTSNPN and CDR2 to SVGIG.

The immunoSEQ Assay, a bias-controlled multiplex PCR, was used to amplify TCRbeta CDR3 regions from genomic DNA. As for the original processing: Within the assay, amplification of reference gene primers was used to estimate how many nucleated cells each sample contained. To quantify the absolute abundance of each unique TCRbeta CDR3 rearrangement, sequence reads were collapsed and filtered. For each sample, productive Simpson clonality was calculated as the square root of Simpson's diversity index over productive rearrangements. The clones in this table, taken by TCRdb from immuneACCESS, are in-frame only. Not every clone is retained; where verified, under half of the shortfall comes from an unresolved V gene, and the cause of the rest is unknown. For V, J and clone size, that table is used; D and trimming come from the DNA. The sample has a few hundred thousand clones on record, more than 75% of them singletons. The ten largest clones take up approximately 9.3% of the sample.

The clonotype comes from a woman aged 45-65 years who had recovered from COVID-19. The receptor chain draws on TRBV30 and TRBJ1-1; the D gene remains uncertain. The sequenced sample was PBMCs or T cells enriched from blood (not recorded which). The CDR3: CAWKIGMNTEAFF. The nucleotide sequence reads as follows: TGTGCCTGGAAGATCGGTATGAACACTGAAGCTTTCTTT.